This T cell receptor beta chain comes out of a study of blood T cell repertoires in COVID-19. Study in general: Donors in the United States, Italy and Spain gave samples during acute or convalescent COVID-19. From T cells, B-cell-depleted T cells, or PBMCs came the material, which was cDNA or gDNA.

This CDR3 contains 14 residues. Trimming removed 3 bases from V and 6 bases from J, with 10 bases in between. Per the germline V gene, CDR1 is SGHNT and CDR2 is YYREEE (reference sequence). Participants came from about two dozen US areas, aged roughly 18 to 100 years. Two negative PCRs, clearance, or symptom resolution had been documented for recovered Cohort 3 donors. Measured with immunoSEQ multiplex PCR; TCRdb has only the in-frame clones, and not every one. This sample has around 380,000 clones; over 75% occur once, and the top ten carry 1% to 1.5%. The chain uses TRBV5-4 and TRBJ1-6; no definite D call. The material sequenced was PBMCs or T cells enriched from blood (not recorded which). The receptor was isolated from a man aged 30-40 years who had recovered from COVID-19. The CDR3 reads CASSSEPFNSPLHF. The CDR3 nucleotides read TGTGCCAGCAGCTCGGAGCCGTTTAATTCACCCCTCCACTTT.